This T cell receptor beta chain was documented in a study of CD4 and CD8 cells across lung adenocarcinoma regions. Localized lung adenocarcinoma, a non-small cell lung cancer, affected the donors. TCRdb independently ran MiXCR on the PCR reads; one entry per CDR3 protein. The sample lists approximately 5,000 distinct CDR3 sequences, 45% to 50% seen once, with roughly 21% in the top ten. The CDR3 covers 15 residues. In germline, CDR1 is WNHNN, CDR2 SYGVQD (reference sequence). In the case of this clonotype: Relative to the germline gene, one junction end is altered; a read error may explain this.

This chain uses TRBV10-1 with TRBJ2-4; D gene ambiguous. The source material was CD4+ T cells from the margin of a lung tumor. The source of this sequence is a male donor with lung adenocarcinoma. The CD4 and CD8 labels of this study may be unreliable. In DNA, the CDR3 is TGCGCCAGCAGTGAAGGGAAAGCGAGCACAGATATGCAGTACTTT. It codes for CASSEGKASTDMQYF.